What follows are 17 T cell receptor beta chains derived from one specimen sequenced in a study of high-grade serous ovarian cancer treatment subgroups. Tumor samples were taken before definitive surgery or chemotherapy. Measured with immunoSEQ multiplex PCR; TCRdb has only the in-frame clones, and not every one. The sample contains about 10,000 clones, 68% of which appear only once. Sequences were obtained from tumor tissue. The source is a human donor with high-grade serous ovarian cancer.

This chain connects TRBV29-1 to TRBJ2-3; TRBD1 matches at 7 bases. CDR1 is SQVTM, CDR2 ANQGSEA, per germline. The CDR3 sequence is 14 residues long. With V trimmed by 4 bases and J by 0 bases, 4 bases remained unmatched. The chain's CDR3 is CSVGTGESTDTQYF. The DNA of the CDR3 is TGCAGCGTTGGGACAGGTGAGAGCACAGATACGCAGTATTTT.

This clone was picked up a small number of times. The rearrangement links TRBV6-1 to TRBJ2-7; 7 positions agree with TRBD1. Germline V CDR1 and CDR2: MNHNS, SASEGT. The CDR3 runs 14 residues. With 5 bases clipped from V and 3 bases from J, the junction kept 7 bases outside the gene matches. The chain's CDR3 is CASSPKGQYYEQYF. CDR3 in DNA: TGTGCCAGCAGTCCAAAGGGACAGTACTACGAGCAGTACTTC.

This clone appeared once. The gene calls are TRBV7-3 and TRBJ2-5, with D unclear. Per the germline V gene, CDR1 is SGHTA and CDR2 is FQGTGA. This CDR3 spans 15 amino acids. V lost 1 base and J lost 4, with 13 bases in between. CDR3 nucleotide sequence: TGTGCCAGCAGCTTAAATCTAGGCCGCGGAGAGACCCAGTACTTC. Amino acids: CASSLNLGRGETQYF.

V usage is TRBV5-1 and J usage is TRBJ1-1; D possibly corresponds to TRBD1 (5 bases). Germline CDR1 SGHRS, CDR2 YFSETQ. This CDR3 is 14 amino acids long. Between the trimmed V and J ends, which lost 1 base and 7 bases, there was a span of 14 bases. CDR3 sequence reads: CASSLQRGWGEAFF. CDR3 bases: TGCGCCAGCAGCTTGCAGAGGGGCTGGGGTGAAGCTTTCTTT.

This clone was recorded once. V and J are TRBV7-9 and TRBJ2-1; TRBD2 is a possible D gene (5 bases). V shed 2 bases and J shed 1 base, with 6 bases lying between them. CDR3 size: 14 residues. Germline-derived CDR1 and CDR2 are SEHNR and FQNEAQ (reference sequence). CDR3 sequence reads: CASSLPGSYNEQFF. The CDR3 nucleotides are TGTGCCAGCAGCTTACCGGGGTCCTACAATGAGCAGTTCTTC.

The chain links TRBV11-3 to TRBJ1-4; D gene ambiguous. The CDR3 covers 15 residues. V shed 5 bases and J shed 2 bases, with 12 bases lying between them. CDR1 is SGHNT, CDR2 YENEEA, per germline. In nucleotides, the CDR3 is TGTGCCAGCAGCCCCCAGGTTTCGACTAATGAAAAACTGTTTTTT. Its protein product is CASSPQVSTNEKLFF.

V and J are TRBV5-1 and TRBJ1-2; the match to TRBD1 covers 7 bases. After removal of 8 bases from V and 8 bases from J, the junction contained 21 bases not matched to a gene. This CDR3 contains 16 residues. From germline, CDR1 is SGHRS and CDR2 YFSETQ. The CDR3 nucleotides are TGCGCCAGTCCTTCCCCCGAGAGGGGGCCTATTATCGGCTACACCTTC. It codes for CASPSPERGPIIGYTF.

V and J are TRBV6-6 and TRBJ1-4; D is undetermined. Germline CDR1 is MNHNY and CDR2 is SVGAGI (reference sequence). CDR3 length equals 13 residues. Trimming stripped 6 bases from V and 1 base from J, with 6 bases between. The CDR3 spells CASSLGTNEKLFF. CDR3 bases: TGTGCCAGCAGCCTCGGAACTAATGAAAAACTGTTTTTT.

The chain employs TRBV7-2 and TRBJ2-1, with 11 bases fitting TRBD2. CDR3 length: 16 amino acids. J lost 2 bases, V lost 6 bases, and 6 bases had no gene match. CDR1 SGHTA and CDR2 FQGNSA come from the germline V gene. The CDR3: CASSYRLAGTYNEQFF. CDR3 nucleotides: TGTGCCAGCAGTTACCGACTAGCGGGGACCTACAATGAGCAGTTCTTC.

V is TRBV7-6 and J is TRBJ2-6, with D possibly TRBD2 on 6 matching bases. Germline CDR1 and CDR2: SGHVS and FNYEAQ. Trimming took off 4 bases at V and 1 base at J, with 8 bases between the two ends. CDR3 length equals 15 residues. DNA for the CDR3: TGTGCCAGCAGCTCTCGGGGGTCTGGGGCCAACGTCCTGACTTTC. It translates to CASSSRGSGANVLTF.

This rearrangement joins TRBV18 to TRBJ2-7, with a possible D match to TRBD1 (6 bases). CDR1 is KGHSH, CDR2 LQKENI, per germline. The CDR3 consists of 14 residues. Trimming cost V 2 bases and J 5 bases, with 13 bases left between them. The CDR3 protein is CASSPWQGMNEQYF. As DNA, the CDR3 is TGTGCCAGCTCACCATGGCAGGGGATGAACGAGCAGTACTTC.

The CDR3 is CASSLGFSRNTEAFF. In DNA, the CDR3 is TGTGCCAGCAGCTTGGGGTTCTCGAGGAACACTGAAGCTTTCTTT. The chain links TRBV7-3 to TRBJ1-1, with D unclear. V was cut by 3 bases and J by 1 base, with 12 bases left in between. Germline V gives CDR1 SGHTA, CDR2 FQGTGA. CDR3 length: 15 residues.

This clone was seen a single time. The V call is TRBV7-8, the J call TRBJ1-3; TRBD1 matches at 7 bases. CDR1 and CDR2 from the germline V gene are SGHVS and FQNEAQ. There are 19 residues in the CDR3. With V trimmed by 4 bases and J by 1 base, 16 bases remained unmatched. CDR3 in amino acids: CASSSIRQGEPRSGNTIYF. For the CDR3, the DNA is TGTGCCAGCAGCTCCATCCGACAGGGAGAGCCTCGTTCTGGAAACACCATATATTTT.

The J gene is TRBJ1-1, the V gene TRBV4-2; the D gene is possibly TRBD1 (5 bases). The CDR3 consists of 17 residues. Trimming took off 1 base at V and 3 bases at J, with 18 bases between the two ends. Germline V gives CDR1 LGHNA, CDR2 YNFKEQ. The CDR3 loop reads CASSQATQGMMDTEAFF. The CDR3, as DNA: TGTGCCAGCAGCCAAGCTACCCAGGGAATGATGGACACTGAAGCTTTCTTT.

V is TRBV4-2 and J is TRBJ1-2; D is ambiguous. This CDR3 has 15 residues. Germline loops: CDR1 LGHNA, CDR2 YNFKEQ. The germline V and J ends were trimmed by 0 bases and 6 bases, with 14 bases remaining between them. The CDR3 reads CASSQDVHLRDGYTF. CDR3 sequence (DNA): TGTGCCAGCAGCCAAGACGTCCATTTAAGGGATGGCTACACCTTC.

This rearrangement joins TRBV30 to TRBJ2-6; no clear D gene. CDR1 GTSNPN and CDR2 SVGIG come from the germline V gene (reference sequence). Trimming pared 1 base from V and 0 bases from J, leaving 4 bases between. The CDR3 sequence is 14 residues long. CDR3 bases: TGTGCCTGGAGTGCTTACTCTGGGGCCAACGTCCTGACTTTC. Its translation is CAWSAYSGANVLTF.

The CDR3 spells CSARAPDTQYF. In nucleotides, the CDR3 is TGCAGTGCTAGAGCCCCAGATACGCAGTATTTT. V gene TRBV20-1 combines with J gene TRBJ2-3; D is uncertain. The CDR3 covers 11 residues. Germline assignment: CDR1 DFQATT and CDR2 SNEGSKA (reference sequence). The V end lost 1 base, the J end lost 4 bases, and 3 bases lay between the germline ends.